This TCR beta chain was sequenced during a study of graft-versus-host responses after intestinal transplantation. The overall study: Uniformly, recipients were administered anti-thymocyte globulin induction with subsequent tacrolimus and steroids for two to three years.

CDR1 and CDR2 from the germline V gene are MNHNS and SASEGT. The CDR3 has 15 residues. Trimming took off 2 bases at V and 0 bases at J, with 8 bases between the two ends. As concerns this clone: The target antigen is unknown.

Study-level points and caveats: Graft-donor T cell macrochimerism coincided with high graft-versus-host to host-versus-graft clonal ratios in allografts.

Profiled with immunoSEQ multiplex PCR; TCRdb holds only in-frame clones, not every one. The sample holds roughly 120,000 clones, 75% to 95% seen once. This rearrangement joins TRBV6-1 to TRBJ2-1, with D tentatively TRBD2 (5 bases). Specimen: unstimulated CD4+ T cells sorted from spleen or lymph node cells, collected before intestinal transplant. This receptor was obtained from a human donor who received an intestinal transplant. The CDR3 nucleotides read TGTGCCAGCAGTGAACGGGGTAGCTCCTACAATGAGCAGTTCTTC. Translating it yields CASSERGSSYNEQFF.